This T cell receptor (beta chain) was identified during a study of Ad26.COV2.S vaccination and SARS-CoV-2 variants. Across the study: Donor participated within the Ad26.COV2.S arm of the COV1001 trial. Points from the study as a whole: Similar non-spike TCR breadth was observed in recipients of vaccine and of placebo.

About this clone: Its target is unknown.

Treatment here: 15 to 20 received Ad26.COV2.S at low or high dose, single or two shots; about 5 received placebo; per-sample allocation not given. Following the first vaccine or placebo injection, samples were taken on day 63. An adult donor aged 18-55 years was enrolled in Boston. Profiling relied on immunoSEQ multiplex PCR, and the TCRdb table lists in-frame clones only, not all of them. Of 450,000 to 550,000 clones listed, roughly nine tenths were seen once; the top ten hold over 1.5%. Trimming left V 2 bases short and J 1 base short, with 12 bases between. This CDR3 contains 15 residues. Germline CDR1 is MNHEY and CDR2 is SVGAGI.

V is TRBV6-5 and J is TRBJ2-7; possible D gene TRBD1, 5 bases. The starting material was peripheral blood, obtained in a trial of Ad26.COV2.S vaccine versus placebo. This clonotype was sampled from a person aged 18-60 years who received the Ad26.COV2.S COVID-19 vaccine or a placebo. The CDR3 DNA follows: TGTGCCAGCAGTTACGCTCAGGGATCGTCCTACGAGCAGTACTTC. Protein: CASSYAQGSSYEQYF.